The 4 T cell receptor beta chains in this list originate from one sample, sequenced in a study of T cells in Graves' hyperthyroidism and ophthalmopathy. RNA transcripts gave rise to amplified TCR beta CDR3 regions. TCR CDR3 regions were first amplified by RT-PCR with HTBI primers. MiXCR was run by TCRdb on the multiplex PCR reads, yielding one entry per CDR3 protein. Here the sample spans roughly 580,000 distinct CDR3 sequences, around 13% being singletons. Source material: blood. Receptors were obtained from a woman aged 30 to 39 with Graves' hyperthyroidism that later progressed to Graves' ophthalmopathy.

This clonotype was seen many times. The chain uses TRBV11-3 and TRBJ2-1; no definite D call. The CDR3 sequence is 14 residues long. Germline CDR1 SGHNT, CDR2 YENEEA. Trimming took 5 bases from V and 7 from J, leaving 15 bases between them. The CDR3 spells CASSLSGLGNEQFF. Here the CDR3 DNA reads TGTGCCAGCAGCCTCTCGGGCCTGGGGAATGAGCAGTTCTTC. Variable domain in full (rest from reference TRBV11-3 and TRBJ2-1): EAGVVQSPRYKIIEKKQPVAFWCNPISGHNTLYWYLQNLGQGPELLIRYENEEAVDDSQLPKDRFSAERLKGVDSTLKIQPAELGDSAVYLCASSLSGLGNEQFFGPGTRLTVL.

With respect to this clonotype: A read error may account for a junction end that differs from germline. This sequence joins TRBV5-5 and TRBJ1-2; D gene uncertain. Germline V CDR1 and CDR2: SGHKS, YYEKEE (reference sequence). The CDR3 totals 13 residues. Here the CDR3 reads CASSLGGNSGYTF. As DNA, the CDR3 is TGTGCCAGCAGCTTGGGAGGGAACTCTGGCTACACCTTC.

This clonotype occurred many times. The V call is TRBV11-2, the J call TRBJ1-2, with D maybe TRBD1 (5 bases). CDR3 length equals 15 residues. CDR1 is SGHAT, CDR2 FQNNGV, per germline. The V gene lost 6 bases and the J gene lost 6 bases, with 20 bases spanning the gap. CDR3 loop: CASSGTLTGNDGYTF. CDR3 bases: TGTGCCAGCAGTGGGACCTTAACAGGAAACGATGGCTACACCTTC.

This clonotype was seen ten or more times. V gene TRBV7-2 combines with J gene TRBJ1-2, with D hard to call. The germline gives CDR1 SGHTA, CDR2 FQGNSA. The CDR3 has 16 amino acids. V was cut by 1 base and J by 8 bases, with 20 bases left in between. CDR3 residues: CASSLVWGDVGVGYTF. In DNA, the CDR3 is TGTGCCAGCAGCTTAGTATGGGGAGACGTCGGCGTGGGCTACACCTTC.